One sample yielded the 18 T cell receptor beta chains listed below, sequenced in a study of blood T cell repertoires in COVID-19. Generated by immunoSEQ multiplex PCR, the TCRdb table keeps only in-frame clones and is missing some. Found here are 95,000 to 150,000 clones, over 55% of them singletons; the top ten hold approximately 2.1%. The sequenced sample consisted of peripheral blood. The source of these receptors is a woman aged 70 to 79 with acute or convalescent COVID-19.

V and J are TRBV4-1 and TRBJ1-1, with 9 bases fitting TRBD1. The CDR3 is 16 residues long. The germline CDR1 and CDR2 sequences are MGHRA and YSYEKL. Trimming cost V 6 bases and J 5 bases; bases outside gene matches: 13. CDR3 protein: CASRHPPGQGITEAFF. The CDR3 DNA sequence: TGCGCCAGCAGACATCCCCCGGGACAGGGTATTACTGAAGCTTTCTTT.

The chain couples TRBV9 to TRBJ2-1; 7 positions agree with TRBD2. V trimming: 0 bases; J trimming: 9 bases; junction bases outside the gene matches: 9. The CDR3 extends over 15 amino acids. The germline V gene has CDR1 SGDLS and CDR2 YYNGEE. CDR3 bases: TGTGCCAGCAGCGTAGACCCGGGAGGTACAGGTGAGCAGTTCTTC. As protein: CASSVDPGGTGEQFF. The whole variable domain, filled in from reference TRBV9 and TRBJ2-1, reads DSGVTQTPKHLITATGQRVTLRCSPRSGDLSVYWYQQSLDQGLQFLIQYYNGEERAKGNILERFSAQQFPDLHSELNLSSLELGDSALYFCASSVDPGGTGEQFFGPGTRLTVL.

V usage is TRBV6-1 and J usage is TRBJ1-2, with a possible D match to TRBD1 (6 bases). Looked up from germline, CDR1 is MNHNS and CDR2 is SASEGT. The CDR3 length is 15 residues. Trimming took off 0 bases at V and 6 bases at J, with 14 bases between the two ends. CDR3 nucleotide sequence: TGTGCCAGCAGTGAAGCGAGGGGAACAGGGAATGGCTACACCTTC. Its protein is CASSEARGTGNGYTF.

This CDR3 reads CASSIGTYPDTQYF. DNA for the CDR3: TGTGCCAGTAGTATAGGAACATATCCAGATACGCAGTATTTT. The V call is TRBV19, the J call TRBJ2-3; D not resolved. There are 14 residues in the CDR3. Germline CDR1 and CDR2: LNHDA and SQIVND (reference sequence). Trimming removed 1 base from V and 4 bases from J, with 9 bases in between.

The chain combines TRBV7-9 with TRBJ2-7, with D possibly being TRBD2 (6 bases). Germline V CDR1 and CDR2: SEHNR, FQNEAQ (reference sequence). V dropped 7 bases and J dropped 6 bases, with 19 bases sitting between them. The CDR3 length is 14 residues. The CDR3 spells CASTPSNSGGEQYF. In DNA, the CDR3 is TGTGCCAGCACTCCGTCAAATTCCGGGGGCGAGCAGTACTTC.

CDR3 residues: CASSPGTYSYEQYF. In DNA form, the CDR3 reads TGTGCCAGCAGTCCAGGGACATATTCCTACGAGCAGTACTTC. The chain carries TRBV7-9 and TRBJ2-7; weak D call: TRBD1 (6 bases). This CDR3 is 14 amino acids long. Germline CDR1 and CDR2: SEHNR and FQNEAQ (reference sequence). V was pared by 6 bases and J by 1 base, with 13 bases between.

This clone was counted a single time. The CDR3 loop reads CASEGQGLGYTF. The CDR3 bases are TGTGCCAGCGAGGGACAGGGTCTCGGCTACACCTTC. This chain joins TRBV28 and TRBJ1-2; TRBD1 matches 9 bases. After removal of 8 bases from V and 8 bases from J, the junction contained 6 bases not matched to a gene. This CDR3 is built from 12 residues. Germline lookup yields CDR1 MDHEN and CDR2 SYDVKM.

This clone occurred a few times. V gene TRBV28 combines with J gene TRBJ1-5; 8 bases are a match to TRBD1. From germline, CDR1 is MDHEN and CDR2 SYDVKM. Losses at the gene ends were 8 bases for V and 7 bases for J; bases not matched to a gene: 16. The CDR3 runs to 16 residues. The CDR3 DNA reads as TGTGCCAGCGGGTCCCTGGGCAGGGGGCTTGGGCAGCCCCAGCATTTT. Amino acid sequence: CASGSLGRGLGQPQHF.

This clone was seen only once. The germline gene is not matched at one end of the junction; a read error may be the cause. This rearrangement joins TRBV25-1 to TRBJ2-5; TRBD2 aligns across 7 bases. This CDR3 region has 16 residues. The germline V gene encodes CDR1 MGHDK and CDR2 SYGVNS. The CDR3, as DNA: TGTGTCAGCAGTGGGGGGGTGGACAAGTCCCAAGAGACCCAGTACTTC. It codes for CVSSGGVDKSQETQYF.

The CDR3 DNA sequence: TGTGCCAGCAGCAGAACCGGACTACAGGGGGCTGGAAACACCATATATTTT. This codes for CASSRTGLQGAGNTIYF. This chain joins TRBV5-4 and TRBJ1-3, with 8 positions matching TRBD1. CDR1 and CDR2 (germline): SGHNT, YYREEE (reference sequence). The CDR3 spans 17 residues. Trimming at V came to 4 bases and at J to 2 bases, leaving 11 bases not matched to a gene.

The CDR3: CASSNRQGSNEQFF. The DNA of the CDR3 is TGTGCCAGCAGCAATCGCCAGGGGAGCAATGAGCAGTTCTTC. This chain links TRBV14 with TRBJ2-1; TRBD1 is a possible D gene (6 bases). Trimming cost V 5 bases and J 6 bases, with 14 bases left between them. The germline V gene encodes CDR1 SGHDN and CDR2 FVKESK. The CDR3 sequence is 14 residues long.

The sample holds a few counts of this clone. This chain connects TRBV19 to TRBJ2-1; TRBD1 aligns across 9 bases. From germline, CDR1 is LNHDA and CDR2 SQIVND (reference sequence). This CDR3 is built from 17 residues. J was trimmed by 5 bases and V by 4 bases; bases with no gene match: 12. CDR3 nucleotide sequence: TGTGCCAGTAGTAGGGCCGGGACAGGGTATTTCGACAATGAGCAGTTCTTC. Protein product: CASSRAGTGYFDNEQFF.

This clone was recorded only once. The V and J genes are TRBV30 and TRBJ2-2; 7 bases align to TRBD2. The CDR3 spans 14 residues. The junction had 6 bases not matched to a gene; V was cut back by 2 bases and J by 6 bases. Germline V gene lookup returns CDR1 GTSNPN and CDR2 SVGIG (reference sequence). DNA of the CDR3: TGTGCCTGGAGTAATAAGGGGAGGGCCGGGGAGCTGTTTTTT. Translation: CAWSNKGRAGELFF.

There are a few counts of this clone. The genes are TRBV28 and TRBJ1-5; D unclear. CDR1 and CDR2 (germline): MDHEN, SYDVKM. Trimming removed 3 bases at V and 6 bases at J, with 18 bases between. This CDR3 region has 16 residues. As DNA, the CDR3 is TGTGCCAGCAGTTTGCTCCCGGGAGACTTCGGTCAGCCCCAGCATTTT. Translation: CASSLLPGDFGQPQHF.

The rearrangement links TRBV5-1 to TRBJ1-2; weak D call: TRBD1 (5 bases). Per the germline V gene, CDR1 is SGHRS and CDR2 is YFSETQ. Trimming took off 0 bases at V and 6 bases at J, with 18 bases between the two ends. This CDR3 has 16 residues. The CDR3: CASSLALGRQGDGYTF. The CDR3 DNA reads TGCGCCAGCAGCTTGGCACTAGGGAGGCAGGGCGATGGCTACACCTTC.

The chain is built from TRBV28 and TRBJ2-3; 10 bases are shared with TRBD2. The CDR3 runs 17 residues. Trimming took 5 bases from V and 1 from J; bases not matched to a gene: 9. From germline, CDR1 is MDHEN and CDR2 SYDVKM. CDR3 amino acids: CASSPSGSPRGTDTQYF. The CDR3 bases are TGTGCCAGCAGTCCTAGCGGGAGTCCCCGTGGCACAGATACGCAGTATTTT.

This chain joins TRBV10-2 and TRBJ1-2; the D is unclear. The CDR3 sequence is 12 residues long. Trimming removed 6 bases from V and 6 bases from J, with 11 bases in between. CDR1 is WSHSY, CDR2 SAAADI, per germline. In DNA, the CDR3 is TGCGCCAGCAGGGTAGGAGATGATGGCTACACCTTC. This codes for CASRVGDDGYTF.

The V call is TRBV2, the J call TRBJ2-1; TRBD2 might be the D (6 bases). The CDR3 is 17 residues long. V lost 0 bases, J lost 1 base, and 13 bases lay in between. Germline V gives CDR1 SNHLY, CDR2 FYNNEI. Written as DNA, the CDR3 is TGTGCCAGCAGTGAAGCGCGCGGGACCATGTCCTACAATGAGCAGTTCTTC. Its translation: CASSEARGTMSYNEQFF.